Listed below are T cell receptor beta chains from one sample, sequenced in a study of PD-L1 blockade in urothelial cancer. TCRdb keeps only in-frame clones here, not all; method: immunoSEQ multiplex PCR. The table records about 30,000 clones, 80% to 90% of them present only once. This sample comprised PBMCs, obtained around atezolizumab (anti-PD-L1) treatment. The receptors derive from a man in his 70s with urothelial cancer. Both conserved end residues are part of each CDR3. D genes are given only for firm matches. Where a row states a size, it is once, few, many or the class of an expanded clone; other rows omit it.

TRBV7-3,TRBJ2-3,-,TRBD1,TGTGCCAGCAGCAAAGGACAGGATGGGGATACGCAGTATTTT,CASSKGQDGDTQYF
TRBV29-1,TRBJ2-2,few,TRBD2,TGCAGCGCCCCGGGGGGTAATAGGATGCACACCGGGGAGCTGTTTTTT,CSAPGGNRMHTGELFF
TRBV6-1,TRBJ2-7,-,TRBD1,TGTGCCAGCAGCCAGGACAGGGTATCCTACGAGCAGTACTTC,CASSQDRVSYEQYF
TRBV7-2,TRBJ2-3,once,-,TGTGCCAGCAGCCTCACCGGGGGGCGGGGAGATACGCAGTATTTT,CASSLTGGRGDTQYF
TRBV11-2,TRBJ2-5,once,-,TGTGCCAGCAGCTTAGCAAGGGGTGGGGTGGAGACCCAGTACTTC,CASSLARGGVETQYF
TRBV7-3,TRBJ2-1,-,TRBD2,TGTGCCAGCGGGCGGGGGTTCAATGAGCAGTTCTTC,CASGRGFNEQFF
TRBV6-5,TRBJ2-3,-,-,TGTGCCAGCAGCCGCCGGGGAGATACGCAGTATTTT,CASSRRGDTQYF
TRBV5-8,TRBJ2-1,-,-,TGTGCCAGCAGCGCGGGACAGATTAGCTCCTACAATGAGCAGTTCTTC,CASSAGQISSYNEQFF
TRBV9,TRBJ2-7,-,-,TGTGCCAGCAGCGCGGGTAGTGTATGGGACGAGCAGTACTTC,CASSAGSVWDEQYF
TRBV4-1,TRBJ1-3,-,TRBD1,TGCGCCAGCAGCCAAGTTCCGGGACAGGGCTCTGGAAACACCATATATTTT,CASSQVPGQGSGNTIYF
TRBV5-1,TRBJ2-7,-,TRBD1,TGCGCCAGCAGCCCGGGGGACAGGGGATACGAGCAGTACTTC,CASSPGDRGYEQYF
TRBV11-3,TRBJ2-2,-,-,TGTGCCAGCAGCCAAAGCAGGGCCGGGGAGCTGTTTTTT,CASSQSRAGELFF
TRBV4-2,TRBJ1-1,-,-,TGTGCCAGCAGCTCGTCGGCGGGGAACACTGAAGCTTTCTTT,CASSSSAGNTEAFF
TRBV7-2,TRBJ2-5,-,-,TGTGCCAGCAGCGTAGACAGCGGCCAAGAGACCCAGTACTTC,CASSVDSGQETQYF
TRBV2,TRBJ1-6,-,-,TGTGCCAGCAGTGCGGTTGCACCAGGTAGTTCACCCCTCCACTTT,CASSAVAPGSSPLHF
TRBV27,TRBJ2-4,-,-,TGTGCCAGCAGTTTATCGAGGGTCGGAAACATTCAGTACTTC,CASSLSRVGNIQYF
TRBV19,TRBJ1-4,-,TRBD1,TGTGCCAGTAGTATCAAGACAGGGTCTAATCAGAAACTGTTTTTT,CASSIKTGSNQKLFF
TRBV5-6,TRBJ1-2,-,TRBD1,TGTGCCAGCAGCTTGTGGGGACAGGGGATTTATGGCTACACCTTC,CASSLWGQGIYGYTF
TRBV10-3,TRBJ2-5,-,TRBD1,TGTGCCATCAGTACAGGGGGCCAAGAGACCCAGTACTTC,CAISTGGQETQYF
TRBV7-9,TRBJ1-2,-,TRBD1,TGTGCCAGCAGCTTAGTAGAGCTGACAGGGGGCGCGGATGGCTACACCTTC,CASSLVELTGGADGYTF
TRBV10-2,TRBJ1-2,-,TRBD1,TGCGCCAGCAGCCGGACAGGGGGCGCAGGGTATGGCTACACCTTC,CASSRTGGAGYGYTF
TRBV21-1,TRBJ1-1,-,-,TGTGCCAGCAGCAAAGATTCAGGGACAGCGAACACTGAAGCTTTCTTT,CASSKDSGTANTEAFF
TRBV11-2,TRBJ1-2,-,-,TGTGCCAGCAGCTTAGATTCAAGGGGAGGCTACACCTTC,CASSLDSRGGYTF
TRBV18,TRBJ2-5,-,-,TGTGCCAGCTCTGGAGGGAAAGAGACCCAGTACTTC,CASSGGKETQYF
TRBV5-1,TRBJ2-2,few,-,TGCGCCAGCAGCTTGGCTGGGAAACAGGTCACCGGGGAGCTGTTTTTT,CASSLAGKQVTGELFF
TRBV19,TRBJ2-4,-,TRBD2,TGTGCCAGTAGATTGGGGACTAGCGGGGCGTACATTCAGTACTTC,CASRLGTSGAYIQYF
TRBV7-6,TRBJ2-3,-,TRBD2,TGTGCCAGCAGCTCTTCGGGGGGGAGCACAGATACGCAGTATTTT,CASSSSGGSTDTQYF
TRBV18,TRBJ2-7,-,-,TGTGCCAGCTCACCGGAGGGAAGGTCCTACGAGCAGTACTTC,CASSPEGRSYEQYF
TRBV10-3,TRBJ2-1,-,-,TGTGCCATCAGGGTTGGAGATGAGCAGTTCTTC,CAIRVGDEQFF
TRBV7-8,TRBJ2-1,-,-,TGTGCCAGCAGCCCTTCGGGTGAGCAGTTCTTC,CASSPSGEQFF
TRBV7-8,TRBJ2-1,-,-,TGTGCCAGCAGCTTAGCAGCCAATGAGCAGTTCTTC,CASSLAANEQFF
TRBV19,TRBJ1-1,-,-,TGTGCCAGTAGTGATACGGGTCTCACTGAAGCTTTCTTT,CASSDTGLTEAFF
TRBV5-4,TRBJ2-7,-,TRBD1,TGTGCCAGCAGCTTCGACAGGGGAATTGAGCAGTACTTC,CASSFDRGIEQYF
TRBV28,TRBJ1-5,few,TRBD1,TGTGCCAGCAGTCGAGGACAGGGGGCCGGTTATCGCAATCAGCCCCAGCATTTT,CASSRGQGAGYRNQPQHF
TRBV6-1,TRBJ2-3,-,TRBD1,TGTGCCAGCAGGGCAGGGGGTCGAACAGATACGCAGTATTTT,CASRAGGRTDTQYF
TRBV30,TRBJ2-2,-,-,TGTGCCTGGAGTGTACTCAGGGCTGGGGAGCTGTTTTTT,CAWSVLRAGELFF
TRBV5-4,TRBJ1-1,-,TRBD1,TGTGCCAGCAGCTCCGACAGGGGGCGAACTGAAGCTTTCTTT,CASSSDRGRTEAFF
TRBV29-1,TRBJ2-1,-,-,TGCAGCGTTGAAGAGGGGGCCAGCTACAATGAGCAGTTCTTC,CSVEEGASYNEQFF
TRBV7-7,TRBJ1-4,-,-,TGTGCCAGCGGACCGGGAGGTGGTGAAAAACTGTTTTTT,CASGPGGGEKLFF
TRBV18,TRBJ2-1,few,TRBD1,TGTGCCAGCTCGCCTGACAGGGGGCGAAAAAATGAGCAGTTCTTC,CASSPDRGRKNEQFF
TRBV19,TRBJ1-1,-,-,TGTGCCAGTAGCGTCACCACCGGAGCTTTCTTT,CASSVTTGAFF
TRBV28,TRBJ2-7,few,-,TGTGCCAGCAGTTCCGGGACAACTGTGCGCTACGAGCAGTACTTC,CASSSGTTVRYEQYF
TRBV4-2,TRBJ1-1,few,-,TGTGCCAGCAGCCTACCTTCGCGGGGGGGAACTGAAGCTTTCTTT,CASSLPSRGGTEAFF
TRBV18,TRBJ2-1,-,TRBD1,TGTGCCAGCTCACGGGATACAGGGGATGAGCAGTTCTTC,CASSRDTGDEQFF
TRBV4-3,TRBJ1-5,-,-,TGCGCCAGCAGCCAAAACCATTATGACAGGCTTAATCAGCCCCAGCATTTT,CASSQNHYDRLNQPQHF
TRBV7-9,TRBJ1-1,few,-,TGTGCCAGCAGCTTAGCACAAGTGAACACTGAAGCTTTCTTT,CASSLAQVNTEAFF
TRBV5-1,TRBJ1-4,-,TRBD1,TGCGCCAGCAGCCCGAACGGACAGGGACGACAGGAAAAACTGTTTTTT,CASSPNGQGRQEKLFF
TRBV11-2,TRBJ2-3,-,TRBD2,TGTGCCAGCAGCTGGTCGGGACTACTAACAGATACGCAGTATTTT,CASSWSGLLTDTQYF
TRBV28,TRBJ2-7,-,TRBD1,TGTGCCAGCAGCCAACAGGGGGCCAGCTCCTACGAGCAGTACTTC,CASSQQGASSYEQYF
TRBV6-6,TRBJ2-1,-,TRBD2,TGTGCCAGCAGTTACGCTCCCGGACTAGCGGGAGATGAGCAGTTCTTC,CASSYAPGLAGDEQFF
TRBV15,TRBJ2-2,-,-,TGTGCCACCAGCAGATCCCCGGGCACCGGGGAGCTGTTTTTT,CATSRSPGTGELFF
TRBV5-4,TRBJ1-2,-,TRBD1,TGTGCCAGCAGCTTGTTGGACAGGGGAGTTCGCACCTTC,CASSLLDRGVRTF
TRBV20-1,TRBJ2-1,-,-,TGCACCTTGGGACACCACAATGAGCAGTTCTTC,CTLGHHNEQFF
TRBV28,TRBJ2-3,-,TRBD2,TGTGCCAGCCCCCCCAGCGGGAGGCCGATAGATACGCAGTATTTT,CASPPSGRPIDTQYF
TRBV30,TRBJ1-5,-,-,TGTGCCTGGAGTATCCAGGATCAGCCCCAGCATTTT,CAWSIQDQPQHF
TRBV18,TRBJ2-1,-,TRBD2,TGTGCCAGCTCACCCTCACTAGCGGAATACAATGAGCAGTTCTTC,CASSPSLAEYNEQFF